A selection of T cell receptor beta chains follows, all from one sample in a study of T cell changes during pregnancy in multiple sclerosis. Libraries were prepared by immunoSEQ multiplex PCR; TCRdb keeps only in-frame clonotypes and omits some of them. The sample includes over 35,000 clones, about 95% seen only once; the top ten take around 0.37%. The sample in question was CD4+ T cells from peripheral blood mononuclear cells, obtained in the second trimester of pregnancy. Receptor source: a female donor with multiple sclerosis, enrolled in a pregnancy study. The conserved cysteine and the conserved F or W are not part of the CDR3 here. The D gene is left open where the match is weak. Expanded clones are given a class, and other clones once, few, many or no size at all.

TRBJ2-1	.	.	TRBV11-1	ASSLIGSGIYNEQF
TRBJ2-7	TRBD1	.	TRBV19	ASRDRLSEQY
TRBJ2-3	.	.	TRBV7-3	ASSLSGDTQY
TRBJ1-2	.	.	TRBV28	ASLDGDGYT
TRBJ2-1	.	.	TRBV10-3	AIGGTGEGEQF
TRBJ1-5	TRBD1	.	TRBV7-8	ASSLGLRGLGSNQPQH
TRBJ2-1	.	once	TRBV6-4	ASSDMAGGSYNEQF
TRBJ1-4	TRBD1	.	TRBV2	ASSWTGVEKLF
TRBJ2-7	TRBD1	.	TRBV6-1	ANSRDRLMDEQY
TRBJ1-5	.	few	TRBV7-2	ASKLMQGQPQH
TRBJ2-4	.	.	TRBV7-2	ASSAANPRTLAKNIQY
TRBJ1-1	.	.	TRBV7-8	ASSPKRPDSRMNTEAF
TRBJ2-6	TRBD1	.	TRBV15	ATSRGQGVVAGANVLT
TRBJ2-5	.	once	TRBV29-1	SVESAGRETQY
TRBJ2-4	.	.	TRBV7-3	ASSPGGAGPFNQY
TRBJ1-1	TRBD1	.	TRBV5-4	ASSSEKLTGRITEAF
TRBJ1-4	.	.	TRBV7-6	ASSSREVGHEKLF
TRBJ2-5	.	.	TRBV7-8	ASSKTGETQY
TRBJ1-1	.	once	TRBV2	ASSSTGLNTEAF
TRBJ2-2	.	once	TRBV7-2	ASSYGAGAGAYTGELF
TRBJ1-2	TRBD1	.	TRBV6-6	ASSRLGQDPRGYT
TRBJ2-4	.	.	TRBV14	ASSQAGESKNIQY
TRBJ2-7	.	.	TRBV18	ASSPPSTYEQY
TRBJ2-1	.	.	TRBV9	ASSPGGLRGAYNEQF
TRBJ2-7	TRBD1	.	TRBV5-1	ASSGDRGEQY
TRBJ1-6	.	.	TRBV6-1	ASRVDRRDNSPLH
TRBJ1-3	.	.	TRBV7-2	ASSLGGQGLSGNTIY
TRBJ2-7	.	once	TRBV21-1	AIPIRDRVGGEQY
TRBJ2-7	TRBD1	.	TRBV28	ASSPPGQGTYEQY